This entry lists 3 T cell receptor beta chains sequenced from one sample in a study of identical twins. MiXCR, run by TCRdb on the 5' RACE reads, gives a single entry per CDR3 protein. Among some 900,000 distinct CDR3 sequences, 9% to 15% were seen once, and the ten largest hold around 1.6%. The data also belong to a second study, concerning yellow fever vaccine responses in identical twins.

The source material was PBMCs. These receptors were obtained from a young woman in good health.

The V and J genes are TRBV5-1 and TRBJ2-5; 8 nucleotides align to TRBD2. The CDR3 extends over 16 amino acids. Trimming at V came to 1 base and at J to 5 bases, leaving 10 bases not matched to a gene. The germline V gene encodes CDR1 SGHRS and CDR2 YFSETQ. The CDR3 DNA sequence: TGCGCCAGCAGCTTGAGGTTAGCGGGGAATTATGAGACCCAGTACTTC. Residues: CASSLRLAGNYETQYF.

This clonotype was detected many times. The rearrangement uses TRBV24-1 and TRBJ2-3; possibly TRBD2 for D (5 bases). V lost 5 bases and J 0 bases, leaving 11 bases between the germline ends. Germline V gene lookup returns CDR1 KGHDR and CDR2 SFDVKD. CDR3 length: 15 residues. In DNA form, the CDR3 reads TGTGCCACCAGTGCGTCGCTAGCAAGCACAGATACGCAGTATTTT. This codes for CATSASLASTDTQYF.

This clonotype was seen more than once but under ten times. Written as DNA, the CDR3 is TGTGCCAGCAGCTTAAAACCCGGAGGGGAGCAGTTCTTC. Translation: CASSLKPGGEQFF. The chain recombines TRBV7-3 with TRBJ2-1; D perhaps matches TRBD2 (6 bases). Germline assignment: CDR1 SGHTA and CDR2 FQGTGA. CDR3 length: 13 amino acids. Trimming cost V 1 base and J 10 bases, with 11 bases left between them.